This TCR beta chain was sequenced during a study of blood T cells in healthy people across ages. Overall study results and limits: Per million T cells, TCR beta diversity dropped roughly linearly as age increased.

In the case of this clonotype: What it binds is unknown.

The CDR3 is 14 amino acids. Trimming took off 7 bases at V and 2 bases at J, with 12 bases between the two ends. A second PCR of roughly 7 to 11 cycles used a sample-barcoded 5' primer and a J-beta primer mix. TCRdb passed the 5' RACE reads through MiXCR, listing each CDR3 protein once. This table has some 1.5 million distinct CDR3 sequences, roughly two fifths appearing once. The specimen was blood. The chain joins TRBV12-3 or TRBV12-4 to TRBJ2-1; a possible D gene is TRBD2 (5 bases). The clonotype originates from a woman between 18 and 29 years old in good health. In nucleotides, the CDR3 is TGTGCCAGCACCTTAGCGCGAACCTACAATGAGCAGTTCTTC. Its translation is CASTLARTYNEQFF.